The rows below give T cell receptor beta chains drawn from one sample of a study of PD-1 blockade in classical Hodgkin lymphoma. Clones were read by immunoSEQ multiplex PCR, and TCRdb kept only the in-frame ones, dropping some. The sample yields about 46,000 clones, about three quarters seen once. The source was peripheral blood mononuclear cells (PBMCs), collected at baseline. The receptor source for this set is a human donor with classical Hodgkin lymphoma. Both conserved end residues are part of each CDR3. The D gene is left open where the match is weak. For some rows the clone size is stated as once, few or many, or as a class when expanded; others skip it.

clone_size j_call v_call d_call cdr3_aa cdr3_nt
NA TRBJ2-2 TRBV6-6 NA CASGETGELFF TGTGCCAGCGGCGAGACCGGGGAGCTGTTTTTT
NA TRBJ2-3 TRBV6-5 TRBD2 CASSFVSGGASDTQYF TGTGCCAGCAGTTTTGTTAGCGGGGGGGCCTCAGATACGCAGTATTTT
few TRBJ2-3 TRBV9 TRBD2 CASSVLAGGTDTQYF TGTGCCAGCAGCGTTTTAGCGGGAGGTACAGATACGCAGTATTTT
NA TRBJ1-3 TRBV5-5 NA CASSSGLPGNTIYF TGTGCCAGCAGCTCAGGATTGCCTGGAAACACCATATATTTT
few TRBJ1-3 TRBV15 NA CATSRGPGNTIYF TGTGCCACCAGCAGGGGCCCTGGAAACACCATATATTTT
once TRBJ2-5 TRBV29-1 NA CSVGGVQETQYF TGCAGCGTTGGGGGGGTCCAAGAGACCCAGTACTTC
NA TRBJ2-3 TRBV7-9 TRBD2 CASSLGLAENTDTQYF TGTGCCAGCAGCCTCGGACTAGCGGAAAACACAGATACGCAGTATTTT
once TRBJ2-7 TRBV7-3 NA CASSFPGGQGEQYF TGTGCCAGCAGCTTTCCGGGGGGCCAAGGCGAGCAGTACTTC
NA TRBJ2-5 TRBV14 TRBD1 CASSHLGQGGLETQYF TGTGCCAGCAGCCACCTGGGACAGGGTGGGTTGGAGACCCAGTACTTC
few TRBJ1-1 TRBV6-5 TRBD1 CASSYSPGTGPSEAFF TGTGCCAGCAGTTACTCCCCCGGGACAGGGCCGTCTGAAGCTTTCTTT
few TRBJ2-1 TRBV29-1 TRBD1 CSVEGTGWFTYNEQFF TGCAGCGTTGAAGGGACAGGGTGGTTTACCTACAATGAGCAGTTCTTC
NA TRBJ2-2 TRBV6-5 NA CASSTNNPRRELFF TGTGCCAGCAGTACGAACAACCCCCGGCGGGAGCTGTTTTTT
NA TRBJ2-7 TRBV11-2 TRBD1 CASSSPRGQSYEQYF TGTGCCAGCAGCTCGCCAAGGGGACAGTCCTACGAGCAGTACTTC
NA TRBJ1-1 TRBV28 NA CASSLEEIYTEAFF TGTGCCAGCAGTTTAGAAGAAATATACACTGAAGCTTTCTTT
NA TRBJ2-7 TRBV6-1 NA CASSEGYREYEQYF TGTGCCAGCAGTGAAGGCTACAGAGAGTACGAGCAGTACTTC
few TRBJ1-1 TRBV5-1 NA CASRTQGQNTEAFF TGCGCCAGCAGAACTCAGGGGCAGAACACTGAAGCTTTCTTT
once TRBJ1-1 TRBV5-1 TRBD1 CASSVGRGRSPEAFF TGCGCCAGCAGCGTAGGTAGGGGGCGCTCCCCTGAAGCTTTCTTT
once TRBJ2-1 TRBV9 NA CASSVDRRRPSSYNEQFF TGTGCCAGCAGCGTAGACAGACGACGGCCGAGCTCCTACAATGAGCAGTTCTTC
NA TRBJ2-1 TRBV6-1 TRBD1 CASSDQGDFYNEQFF TGTGCCAGCAGTGATCAGGGGGATTTTTACAATGAGCAGTTCTTC
once TRBJ2-2 TRBV27 TRBD2 CASKMSGGAPGELFF TGTGCCAGCAAAATGAGCGGGGGGGCACCCGGGGAGCTGTTTTTT
NA TRBJ2-1 TRBV11-2 NA CASSLGQYNEQFF TGTGCCAGCAGCTTAGGGCAGTACAATGAGCAGTTCTTC
NA TRBJ1-5 TRBV30 NA CAWSFESNQPQHF TGTGCCTGGAGTTTCGAGAGCAATCAGCCCCAGCATTTT
NA TRBJ2-2 TRBV2 NA CASSSDGPSNGELFF TGTGCCAGCAGCTCGGACGGGCCCTCAAACGGGGAGCTGTTTTTT
NA TRBJ1-1 TRBV25-1 NA CASKTMNTEAFF TGTGCCAGCAAGACTATGAACACTGAAGCTTTCTTT
NA TRBJ1-2 TRBV7-9 NA CASSPSTYHGNYGYTF TGTGCCAGCAGCCCATCAACATACCATGGAAACTATGGCTACACCTTC
NA TRBJ2-1 TRBV5-1 NA CASRWEQANEQFF TGCGCCAGCAGATGGGAGCAGGCCAATGAGCAGTTCTTC
NA TRBJ2-1 TRBV9 NA CASTGAYEDNEQFF TGTGCCAGCACCGGGGCATACGAGGACAATGAGCAGTTCTTC
NA TRBJ2-1 TRBV11-2 NA CASSQGGLSNEQFF TGTGCCAGCAGCCAGGGCGGTCTCAGCAATGAGCAGTTCTTC
NA TRBJ1-4 TRBV2 NA CASSDDTLGDNEKLFF TGTGCCAGCAGTGACGACACCCTGGGGGACAATGAAAAACTGTTTTTT
NA TRBJ1-4 TRBV9 TRBD1 CASSGNTGATNEKLFF TGTGCCAGCAGCGGAAACACAGGGGCTACTAATGAAAAACTGTTTTTT
NA TRBJ1-2 TRBV19 NA CASTGLQGVYGYTF TGTGCCAGTACCGGACTGCAGGGAGTCTATGGCTACACCTTC
NA TRBJ2-4 TRBV5-6 TRBD2 CASSLVGAGERNIQYF TGTGCCAGCAGCTTGGTAGGAGCGGGAGAAAGAAACATTCAGTACTTC
NA TRBJ2-1 TRBV7-7 NA CASSSSGLNEQFF TGTGCTAGCAGCTCGAGCGGTCTCAATGAGCAGTTCTTC
NA TRBJ2-3 TRBV2 NA CASSDETATSTDTQYF TGTGCCAGCAGTGATGAGACGGCAACTAGCACAGATACGCAGTATTTT
NA TRBJ2-1 TRBV7-3 NA CASSLLPTVGPSYNEQFF TGTGCCAGCAGCTTACTACCCACGGTGGGACCCTCCTACAATGAGCAGTTCTTC
few TRBJ1-4 TRBV7-9 NA CASSLPPGEKLFF TGTGCCAGCAGCCTCCCCCCAGGGGAAAAACTGTTTTTT
NA TRBJ1-1 TRBV7-9 NA CASSLGLSGWDTEAFF TGTGCCAGCAGCTTAGGACTGTCTGGGTGGGACACTGAAGCTTTCTTT
NA TRBJ1-4 TRBV19 NA CASSMRARVNEKLFF TGTGCCAGTAGTATGCGGGCGCGGGTGAATGAAAAACTGTTTTTT
NA TRBJ2-3 TRBV6-5 TRBD2 CASSWDGTSDTDTQYF TGTGCCAGCAGTTGGGACGGGACTAGCGATACAGATACGCAGTATTTT
NA TRBJ1-2 TRBV9 TRBD1 CASSTRTGSPYGYTF TGTGCCAGCAGCACTCGGACAGGAAGTCCCTATGGCTACACCTTC
NA TRBJ2-7 TRBV7-2 NA CASSLDRLLEQYF TGTGCCAGCAGCTTAGATAGACTTCTCGAGCAGTACTTC
NA TRBJ1-1 TRBV7-3 NA CASSLNRVGTEAFF TGTGCCAGCAGCTTAAACAGGGTAGGAACTGAAGCTTTCTTT